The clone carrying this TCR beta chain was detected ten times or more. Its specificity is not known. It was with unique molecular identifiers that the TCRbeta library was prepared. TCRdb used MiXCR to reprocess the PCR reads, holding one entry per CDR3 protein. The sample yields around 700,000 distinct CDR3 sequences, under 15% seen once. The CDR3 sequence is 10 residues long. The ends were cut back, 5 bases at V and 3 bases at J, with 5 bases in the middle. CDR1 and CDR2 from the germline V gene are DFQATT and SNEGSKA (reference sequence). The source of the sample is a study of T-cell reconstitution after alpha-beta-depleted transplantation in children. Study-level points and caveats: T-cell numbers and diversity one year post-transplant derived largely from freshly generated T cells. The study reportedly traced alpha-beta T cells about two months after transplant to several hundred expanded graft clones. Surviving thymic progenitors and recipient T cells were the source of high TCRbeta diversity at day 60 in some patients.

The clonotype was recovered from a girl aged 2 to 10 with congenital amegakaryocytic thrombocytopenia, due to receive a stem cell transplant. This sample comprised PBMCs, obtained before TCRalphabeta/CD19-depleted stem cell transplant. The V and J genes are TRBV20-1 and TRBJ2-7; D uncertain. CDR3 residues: CSASSYEQYF. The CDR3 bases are TGCAGTGCTTCTAGCTACGAGCAGTACTTC.